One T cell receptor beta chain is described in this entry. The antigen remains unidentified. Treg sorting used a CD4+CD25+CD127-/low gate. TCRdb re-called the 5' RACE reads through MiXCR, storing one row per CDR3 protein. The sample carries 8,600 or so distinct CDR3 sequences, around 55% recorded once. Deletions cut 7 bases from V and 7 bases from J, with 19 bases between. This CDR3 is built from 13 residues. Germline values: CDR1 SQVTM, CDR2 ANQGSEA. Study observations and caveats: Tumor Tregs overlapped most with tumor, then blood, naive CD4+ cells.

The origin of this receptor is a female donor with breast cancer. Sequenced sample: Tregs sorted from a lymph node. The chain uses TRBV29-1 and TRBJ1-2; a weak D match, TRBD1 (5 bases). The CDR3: CSGAGKGARGYTF. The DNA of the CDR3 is TGCAGCGGGGCGGGGAAAGGGGCCCGTGGCTACACCTTC.